These T cell receptor beta chains were read from a single sample in a study of T cells in Graves' hyperthyroidism and ophthalmopathy. TCRdb called the multiplex PCR reads again in MiXCR, with one record for every CDR3 protein. The sample contains a few hundred thousand distinct CDR3 sequences, roughly 14% of which appear only once. The sequencing sample was made of blood. The receptor set was obtained from a woman aged 18-29 years with Graves' hyperthyroidism. Each CDR3 is given with its conserved first and last residue. The order of the fields is D gene, V gene, J gene, clone size, CDR3 protein, CDR3 DNA. The D gene is left open where the match is weak. Some rows have no size entry. The others give once, few or many, or a class for an expanded clone.

TRBD2	TRBV7-2	TRBJ2-2	many	CASSLVSGGAAGELFF	TGTGCCAGCAGCTTAGTCAGCGGGGGGGCCGCCGGGGAGCTGTTTTTT
TRBD2	TRBV7-9	TRBJ2-3	few	CASSLGARRLAGADTQYF	TGTGCCAGCAGCTTGGGGGCTAGGAGACTAGCGGGGGCAGATACGCAGTATTTT
NA	TRBV3-1	TRBJ2-2	NA	CVSSQVGSGTGELFF	TGTGTCAGCAGCCAAGTAGGGTCGGGCACCGGGGAGCTGTTTTTT
TRBD2	TRBV18	TRBJ2-7	many	CASSHLVAGGNGEQYF	TGTGCCAGCTCACACCTAGTAGCGGGAGGTAACGGCGAGCAGTACTTC
NA	TRBV6-2/TRBV6-3	TRBJ2-5	many	CASSLLTDGNQETQYF	TGTGCCAGCAGCCTTCTCACGGACGGAAACCAAGAGACCCAGTACTTC
TRBD2	TRBV30	TRBJ2-1	NA	CAWSITRTSGRVDNEQFF	TGTGCCTGGAGTATTACCAGGACTAGCGGGAGAGTAGACAATGAGCAGTTCTTC
NA	TRBV12-3/TRBV12-4	TRBJ1-2	many	CASTDRARYGYTF	TGTGCCAGCACAGACCGGGCCCGCTATGGCTACACCTTC
NA	TRBV7-2	TRBJ2-2	few	CASSSPGGTPTGELFF	TGTGCCAGCAGCTCCCCGGGTGGGACCCCAACCGGGGAGCTGTTTTTT
NA	TRBV14	TRBJ1-2	NA	CASSQALSGNYGYTF	TGTGCCAGCAGCCAAGCCCTCAGCGGAAACTATGGCTACACCTTC
NA	TRBV20-1	TRBJ2-5	many	CSARVSRAQETQYF	TGCAGTGCTAGAGTATCCAGGGCCCAAGAGACCCAGTACTTC
NA	TRBV6-1	TRBJ2-3	many	CASSPTVARSTDTQYF	TGTGCCAGCAGTCCGACCGTGGCGCGTAGCACAGATACGCAGTATTTT
TRBD1	TRBV13	TRBJ1-3	NA	CASSRRTGEGPSGNTIYF	TGTGCCAGCAGCCGCAGGACAGGGGAGGGCCCCTCTGGAAACACCATATATTTT
NA	TRBV20-1	TRBJ2-5	many	CSARGKAAETQYF	TGCAGTGCTAGAGGAAAAGCAGCAGAGACCCAGTACTTC
NA	TRBV13	TRBJ1-1	few	CASSLNPGVNTEALF	TGTGCCAGCAGCTTAAATCCGGGAGTGAACACTGAAGCTCTCTTT
NA	TRBV19	TRBJ1-2	few	CASSSRGDSGGYTF	TGTGCCAGTAGTTCAAGGGGAGATTCGGGTGGCTACACCTTC
NA	TRBV5-1	TRBJ2-5	NA	CASSALGGGAKTQYF	TGCGCCAGCAGCGCCCTAGGTGGGGGCGCGAAGACCCAGTACTTC
TRBD1	TRBV3-1	TRBJ1-5	NA	CASSQDMTGRQPQHF	TGTGCCAGCAGCCAAGATATGACAGGGAGACAGCCCCAGCATTTT
NA	TRBV12-3/TRBV12-4	TRBJ2-1	many	CASNKPGHGLWNEQFF	TGTGCCAGCAATAAGCCGGGACACGGGTTATGGAATGAGCAGTTCTTC
TRBD1	TRBV5-8	TRBJ1-5	many	CASSADRRGNQPQHF	TGTGCCAGCAGCGCGGACAGGAGAGGCAATCAGCCCCAGCATTTT
NA	TRBV3-1	TRBJ2-5	many	CASSQDGGFQETQYF	TGTGCCAGCAGCCAAGATGGGGGGTTCCAAGAGACCCAGTACTTC
TRBD2	TRBV6-1	TRBJ2-4	NA	CASRPGLAGLAKNIQYF	TGTGCCAGCAGGCCGGGTCTAGCGGGGTTGGCCAAAAACATTCAGTACTTC
NA	TRBV12-3/TRBV12-4	TRBJ2-5	many	CASSPELRLETQYF	TGTGCCAGCAGCCCTGAGTTGAGGTTGGAGACCCAGTACTTC
NA	TRBV7-6	TRBJ1-5	few	CASSLGGREYSNQPQHF	TGTGCCAGCAGCCTCGGGGGGCGGGAGTATAGCAATCAGCCCCAGCATTTT
NA	TRBV15	TRBJ2-3	many	CATSPITGLATDTQYF	TGTGCCACCAGCCCTATTACAGGGTTAGCCACAGATACGCAGTATTTT
NA	TRBV12-3/TRBV12-4	TRBJ2-2	many	CASSLRTGELFF	TGTGCCAGCAGTTTACGAACCGGGGAGCTGTTTTTT
NA	TRBV28	TRBJ1-6	many	CASSLGGDISPLHF	TGTGCCAGCAGTTTAGGGGGGGATATTTCACCCCTCCACTTT
NA	TRBV7-9	TRBJ2-7	many	CASRIGGENYEQYF	TGTGCCAGCAGAATAGGGGGGGAGAACTACGAGCAGTACTTC
NA	TRBV5-1	TRBJ1-1	many	CASSSLDREPNTEAFF	TGCGCCAGCAGCTCGCTAGACCGGGAGCCTAACACTGAAGCTTTCTTT
TRBD2	TRBV28	TRBJ2-7	NA	CASSRLAGKYEQYF	TGTGCCAGCAGTCGACTAGCGGGAAAATACGAGCAGTACTTC
NA	TRBV2	TRBJ1-2	many	CASRLAGFTNYGYTF	TGTGCCAGCAGACTAGCAGGGTTTACTAACTATGGCTACACCTTC
TRBD2	TRBV10-3	TRBJ2-5	many	CAISAPETSGLGVETQYF	TGTGCCATCAGTGCCCCCGAGACTAGCGGGCTAGGTGTAGAGACCCAGTACTTC
TRBD1	TRBV7-9	TRBJ1-2	few	CASSYARTGDGYTF	TGTGCCAGCAGCTACGCACGGACAGGGGACGGCTACACCTTC
TRBD2	TRBV29-1	TRBJ2-1	many	CSVEGPELAVDNEQFF	TGCAGCGTTGAAGGGCCCGAACTAGCGGTCGACAATGAGCAGTTCTTC